This T cell receptor (beta chain) was identified during a study of OX40 agonist ivuxolimab in advanced cancers. Study as a whole: Of mixed ages from about 23 to 90 and averaging roughly 66 years, the group was roughly 83% male. Prior anti-PD-1, anti-PD-L1 or anti-CTLA-4 therapy did not bar entry, and less than 50% had some.

With autoimmune disease history or systemic immunosuppression, patients were excluded. Some clones are missing from TCRdb's copy, which holds only in-frame ones; the method was immunoSEQ multiplex PCR. The sample has tens of thousands of clones; 70% to 90% are singletons. With respect to this clone: Its antigen is not known.

V lost 4 bases, J lost 4 bases, and 5 bases stayed unmatched. Germline assignment: CDR1 MDHEN and CDR2 SYDVKM. This CDR3 has 14 amino acids. Findings and caveats of the study: At 0.1 to 3.0 mg/kg and by week 6, CD4+ and CD8+ T cells in the blood had expanded clonally.

This sequence joins TRBV28 and TRBJ1-2, with 8 positions matching TRBD1. Sample: CD4+ or CD8+ T cells sorted from blood, taken in a trial of the OX40 agonist ivuxolimab. The TCR was taken from an adult with an advanced solid tumor such as melanoma, head and neck, liver or kidney cancer. The CDR3 bases are TGTGCCAGCAGTTATTGGACAGGGATCTATGGCTACACCTTC. This codes for CASSYWTGIYGYTF.